This entry features one T cell receptor (beta chain) sequence. The data stem from a study of blood T cells in healthy people across ages. Then a second PCR, running roughly 7 to 11 cycles, was carried out with a sample-barcoded 5' primer and a J-beta primer mix. CDR3-containing paired-end reads numbering at least 2.5 million came from each sample. TCRdb re-called the 5' RACE reads with MiXCR, one entry per CDR3 protein. The repertoire has about 1.4 million distinct CDR3 sequences, 45% to 70% of them found once; the top ten carry roughly 6.3%. The clonotype originates from a man aged 18 to 29 in good health. The sample comprised blood.

DNA of the CDR3: TGTGCCAGCAGCTACCGTAGACTCTACTCCTACGAGCAGTACTTC. This encodes CASSYRRLYSYEQYF. The chain uses TRBV7-8 and TRBJ2-7; no reliable D call. The V gene lost 4 bases and the J gene lost 0 bases, with 13 bases spanning the gap. The germline gives CDR1 SGHVS, CDR2 FQNEAQ. This CDR3 has 15 amino acids.